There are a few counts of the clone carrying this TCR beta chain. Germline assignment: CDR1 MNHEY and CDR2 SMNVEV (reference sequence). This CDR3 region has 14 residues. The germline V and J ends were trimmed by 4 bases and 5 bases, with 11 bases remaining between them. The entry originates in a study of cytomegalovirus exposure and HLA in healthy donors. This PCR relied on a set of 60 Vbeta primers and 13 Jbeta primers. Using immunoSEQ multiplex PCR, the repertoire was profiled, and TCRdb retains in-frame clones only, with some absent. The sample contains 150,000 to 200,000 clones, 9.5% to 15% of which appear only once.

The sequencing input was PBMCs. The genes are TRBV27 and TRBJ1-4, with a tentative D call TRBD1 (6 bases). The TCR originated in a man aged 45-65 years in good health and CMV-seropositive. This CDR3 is CASSSRGKNEKLFF. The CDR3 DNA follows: TGTGCCAGCAGTTCCAGGGGTAAGAATGAAAAACTGTTTTTT.